This passage covers 21 T cell receptor beta chains from one sample sequenced in a study of cytomegalovirus exposure and HLA in healthy donors. Here immunoSEQ multiplex PCR was the method, and the copy in TCRdb shows in-frame clones only, minus some. The sample consists of 200,000 or so clones, 70% to 85% of them appearing once. Sequencing was done on a sample of PBMCs. These receptors originate from a young woman in good health and CMV-seropositive.

The V and J genes are TRBV6-1 and TRBJ2-7, with D possibly matching TRBD2 (6 bases). The length of the CDR3 is 14 residues. V was clipped by 3 bases and J by 4 bases, with 13 bases between them. The germline CDR1 and CDR2 sequences are MNHNS and SASEGT. This chain's CDR3 is CASSDGLAKYEQYF. The CDR3 DNA reads as TGTGCCAGCAGTGATGGCCTAGCGAAGTACGAGCAGTACTTC.

This clone was recorded once. The chain employs TRBV28 and TRBJ2-7, with no clear D. This CDR3 contains 14 residues. Germline V lookup: CDR1 MDHEN, CDR2 SYDVKM. Trimming stripped 5 bases from V and 1 base from J, with 12 bases between. The chain's CDR3 is CASSETFTSYEQYF. In nucleotides, the CDR3 is TGTGCCAGCAGTGAGACTTTCACGTCCTACGAGCAGTACTTC.

The rearrangement links TRBV27 to TRBJ2-7; no definite D call. The germline gives CDR1 MNHEY, CDR2 SMNVEV (reference sequence). The CDR3 loop spans 13 amino acids. V lost 5 bases and J 3 bases, leaving 11 bases between the germline ends. CDR3 nucleotide sequence: TGTGCCAGCAGTAGCCTGCAACTCTACGAGCAGTACTTC. Residues: CASSSLQLYEQYF.

V is TRBV4-2 and J is TRBJ2-7; D gene unclear. V was shortened by 1 base and J by 3 bases, with 22 bases between the two germline ends. Germline CDR1 is LGHNA and CDR2 is YNFKEQ. This CDR3 is 18 amino acids long. The CDR3 DNA sequence: TGTGCCAGCAGCCAAGTCCTCCCCATCGGTAGACAAGGCTACGAGCAGTACTTC. The encoded protein is CASSQVLPIGRQGYEQYF.

The chain carries TRBV5-1 and TRBJ2-4, with 7 bases fitting TRBD1. This CDR3 has 14 residues. CDR1 is SGHRS and CDR2 is YFSETQ in the germline V gene. V was clipped by 7 bases and J by 9 bases; unmatched bases: 13. CDR3 sequence (DNA): TGCGCCAGCTCGGATGGGACAGTAGTTGGCATTCAGTACTTC. Amino acids: CASSDGTVVGIQYF.

This clone occurred many times. V is TRBV9 and J is TRBJ1-1; 8 nucleotides match TRBD1. The germline V gene has CDR1 SGDLS and CDR2 YYNGEE. The CDR3 covers 15 residues. The trim removed 0 bases at V and 8 bases at J, leaving 9 bases unmatched. CDR3 in DNA: TGTGCCAGCAGCGTAGGTTCGGGACAGGTGCTCGAAGCTTTCTTT. Translated, it gives CASSVGSGQVLEAFF. The variable domain in full, completed from reference TRBV9 and TRBJ1-1, reads DSGVTQTPKHLITATGQRVTLRCSPRSGDLSVYWYQQSLDQGLQFLIQYYNGEERAKGNILERFSAQQFPDLHSELNLSSLELGDSALYFCASSVGSGQVLEAFFGQGTRLTVV.

V usage is TRBV5-4 and J usage is TRBJ1-2; D unclear. The V end was cut by 0 bases, the J end by 2 bases, with 5 bases between. The CDR3 is 13 residues long. CDR1 is SGHNT and CDR2 is YYREEE in the germline V gene (reference sequence). The CDR3 loop reads CASSLGANYGYTF. In DNA, the CDR3 is TGTGCCAGCAGCTTGGGAGCCAACTATGGCTACACCTTC.

In its sample, this clone was seen once. The rearrangement links TRBV5-4 to TRBJ2-7; TRBD2 aligns across 9 bases. Germline CDR1 and CDR2: SGHNT and YYREEE (reference sequence). V dropped 0 bases and J dropped 4; count of bases not matched to a gene: 2. There are 14 residues in the CDR3. The CDR3 DNA reads as TGTGCCAGCAGCTTGGGGACTAGCGATTACGAGCAGTACTTC. Its translation is CASSLGTSDYEQYF.

A single count supports this clone. The V gene is TRBV27, the J gene TRBJ2-1; TRBD2 might be the D (6 bases). CDR3 length equals 13 residues. Germline V lookup: CDR1 MNHEY, CDR2 SMNVEV (reference sequence). V was cut by 8 bases and J by 3 bases, with 11 bases left in between. DNA of the CDR3: TGTGCCAGCGCCTCTAGCGACTACAATGAGCAGTTCTTC. This encodes CASASSDYNEQFF.

The sample holds a few counts of this clone. The CDR3 reads CASSPTGYGYTF. In DNA form, the CDR3 reads TGTGCCAGCAGCCCCACAGGTTACGGCTACACCTTC. V and J are TRBV6-1 and TRBJ1-2, with D perhaps matching TRBD1 (5 bases). The CDR3 is 12 amino acids. CDR1 and CDR2 (germline): MNHNS, SASEGT. Trimming took 6 bases from V and 8 from J, leaving 13 bases between them.

This clone has just a few counts. This rearrangement joins TRBV2 to TRBJ1-2, with 7 bases that match TRBD1. J lost 4 bases, V lost 10 bases, and 9 bases had no gene match. The CDR3 is 13 amino acids. Germline CDR1 and CDR2: SNHLY and FYNNEI. Here the CDR3 DNA reads TGTGCCAAGACAGGGCGGCGGGGCTATGGCTACACCTTC. Its translation is CAKTGRRGYGYTF. The full variable domain, in which reference TRBV2 and TRBJ1-2 provide the parts outside the CDR3, is EPEVTQTPSHQVTQMGQEVILRCVPISNHLYFYWYRQILGQKVEFLVSFYNNEISEKSEIFDDQFSVERPDGSNFTLKIRSTKLEDSAMYFCAKTGRRGYGYTFGSGTRLTVV.

This chain uses TRBV2 with TRBJ2-1; 7 bases are shared with TRBD1. The CDR3 is 13 amino acids. Germline V gene sequence: CDR1 SNHLY, CDR2 FYNNEI. The trim removed 9 bases at V and 3 bases at J, leaving 5 bases unmatched. This CDR3 is CASIGQDYNEQFF. The DNA for the CDR3 is TGTGCCAGTATAGGACAGGACTACAATGAGCAGTTCTTC. Variable domain in full (rest from reference TRBV2 and TRBJ2-1): EPEVTQTPSHQVTQMGQEVILRCVPISNHLYFYWYRQILGQKVEFLVSFYNNEISEKSEIFDDQFSVERPDGSNFTLKIRSTKLEDSAMYFCASIGQDYNEQFFGPGTRLTVL.

This clone was picked up one time. CDR3 bases: TGTGCCAGCAGTTTATCGCAGGGCTACTCCTACAATGAGCAGTTCTTC. Translation: CASSLSQGYSYNEQFF. The J gene is TRBJ2-1, the V gene TRBV27; a weak D match, TRBD1 (5 bases). The CDR3 runs 16 residues. Trimming stripped 0 bases from V and 0 bases from J, with 9 bases between. CDR1 is MNHEY and CDR2 is SMNVEV in the germline V gene (reference sequence).

J is TRBJ1-1 and V is TRBV5-1; 8 bases are shared with TRBD1. With 1 base clipped from V and 7 bases from J, the junction kept 9 bases outside the gene matches. In germline, CDR1 is SGHRS, CDR2 YFSETQ. The CDR3 extends over 15 amino acids. CDR3 region: CASSLYAGGIGEAFF. Here the CDR3 DNA reads TGCGCCAGCAGCTTGTATGCAGGGGGCATCGGTGAAGCTTTCTTT.

V and J are TRBV5-1 and TRBJ1-2; D remains ambiguous. V dropped 0 bases and J dropped 13 bases, with 13 bases sitting between them. Germline V gene lookup returns CDR1 SGHRS and CDR2 YFSETQ. The CDR3 covers 12 residues. CDR3 amino acids: CASSLDGLVATF. The CDR3 bases are TGCGCCAGCAGCTTGGACGGGTTGGTCGCCACCTTC.

The V and J genes are TRBV9 and TRBJ1-2; 10 bases map to TRBD1. With V trimmed by 3 bases and J by 0 bases, 2 bases remained unmatched. This CDR3 has 15 residues. In germline, CDR1 is SGDLS, CDR2 YYNGEE. CDR3 in amino acids: CASSEGTGANYGYTF. The CDR3 bases are TGTGCCAGCAGCGAAGGGACAGGGGCTAACTATGGCTACACCTTC.

The rearrangement uses TRBV5-4 and TRBJ2-3; no definite D call. This CDR3 region has 13 residues. CDR1 SGHNT and CDR2 YYREEE come from the germline V gene (reference sequence). V shed 0 bases and J shed 5 bases, with 7 bases lying between them. The CDR3 reads CASSLVSEDTQYF. CDR3 coding DNA: TGTGCCAGCAGCTTGGTCAGCGAAGATACGCAGTATTTT.

V is TRBV6-5 and J is TRBJ2-3; 7 bases are a match to TRBD1. V lost 6 bases to trimming and J lost 3 bases; unmatched junction nucleotides: 6. The germline CDR1 and CDR2 sequences are MNHEY and SVGAGI. This CDR3 comprises 14 residues. The CDR3: CASRIGTATDTQYF. The CDR3 DNA reads as TGTGCCAGCAGGATCGGGACAGCTACAGATACGCAGTATTTT.

The V call is TRBV7-9, the J call TRBJ2-7; D gene uncertain. Trimming shortened V by 11 bases and J by 2 bases, and 10 bases separated the two germline ends. This CDR3 region has 11 residues. Germline V CDR1 and CDR2: SEHNR, FQNEAQ (reference sequence). CDR3 bases: TGTGCCGGCCAGGATACCTACGAGCAGTACTTC. Its protein is CAGQDTYEQYF.

The chain employs TRBV29-1 and TRBJ2-7, with D possibly matching TRBD1 (5 bases). V lost 2 bases to trimming and J lost 4 bases, with 6 bases between them. The V gene's germline CDR1 is SQVTM and CDR2 ANQGSEA. The CDR3 consists of 11 residues. CDR3 sequence: CSVERGYEQYF. The CDR3 DNA sequence: TGCAGCGTTGAAAGGGGATACGAGCAGTACTTC.

The V call is TRBV11-1, the J call TRBJ2-7; possible D gene TRBD2, 6 bases. V shed 5 bases and J shed 2 bases, with 16 bases lying between them. The CDR3 is 15 residues long. The germline V gene encodes CDR1 SGHAT and CDR2 FQDESV (reference sequence). CDR3 nucleotides: TGTGCCAGCAGCACAAGGAGCGGGCTCCCCTACGAGCAGTACTTC. Its translation is CASSTRSGLPYEQYF.